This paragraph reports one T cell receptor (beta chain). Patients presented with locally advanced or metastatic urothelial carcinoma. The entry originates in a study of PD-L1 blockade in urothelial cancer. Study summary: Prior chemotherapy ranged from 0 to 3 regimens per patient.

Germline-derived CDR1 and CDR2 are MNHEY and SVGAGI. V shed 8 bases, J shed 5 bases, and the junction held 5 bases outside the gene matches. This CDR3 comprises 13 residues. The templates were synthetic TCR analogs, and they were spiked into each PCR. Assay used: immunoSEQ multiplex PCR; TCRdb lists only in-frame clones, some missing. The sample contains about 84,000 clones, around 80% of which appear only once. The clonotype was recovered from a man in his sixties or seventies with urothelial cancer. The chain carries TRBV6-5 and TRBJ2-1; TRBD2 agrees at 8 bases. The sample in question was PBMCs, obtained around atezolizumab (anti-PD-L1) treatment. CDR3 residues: CASRSGGNNEQFF. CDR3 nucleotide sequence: TGTGCCAGCCGTTCGGGGGGGAACAATGAGCAGTTCTTC.